What follows are 18 T cell receptor beta chains derived from one specimen sequenced in a study of cytomegalovirus exposure and HLA in healthy donors. Use of 60 Vbeta and 13 Jbeta primers characterized the PCR. Measured with immunoSEQ multiplex PCR; TCRdb has only the in-frame clones, and not every one. Counted here are about 120,000 clones, 75% to 85% occurring once; the ten biggest clones make up more than 1.5%. The sequenced sample consisted of PBMCs. The receptors were gathered from a man aged 35 to 55 in good health and CMV-seronegative.

The chain has TRBV5-1 and TRBJ2-7, with 8 bases matching TRBD1. J lost 3 bases, V lost 5 bases, and 7 bases had no gene match. The CDR3 consists of 14 residues. Germline V gene lookup returns CDR1 SGHRS and CDR2 YFSETQ. CDR3 DNA sequence: TGCGCCAGCAGTCAGCGACAGGGGTTCTACGAGCAGTACTTC. This translates into CASSQRQGFYEQYF.

The chain joins TRBV19 to TRBJ1-2; TRBD1 is a possible D gene (6 bases). The V gene lost 3 bases and the J gene lost 4 bases, with 12 bases spanning the gap. The CDR3 loop spans 14 amino acids. The germline CDR1 and CDR2 sequences are LNHDA and SQIVND (reference sequence). Here the CDR3 reads CASSIADRIYGYTF. CDR3 nucleotides: TGTGCCAGTAGTATTGCAGACAGGATCTATGGCTACACCTTC. Filled out from reference TRBV19 and TRBJ1-2, the complete variable domain reads DGGITQSPKYLFRKEGQNVTLSCEQNLNHDAMYWYRQDPGQGLRLIYYSQIVNDFQKGDIAEGYSVSREKKESFPLTVTSAQKNPTAFYLCASSIADRIYGYTFGSGTRLTVV.

The chain employs TRBV4-3 and TRBJ2-3; 7 nucleotides match TRBD1. V lost 0 bases and J lost 2; bases outside the gene matches: 5. The CDR3 has 16 amino acids. Germline-derived CDR1 and CDR2 are LGHNA and YSLEER. The CDR3 spells CASSQEIRGLTDTQYF. CDR3 sequence (DNA): TGCGCCAGCAGCCAAGAGATTAGGGGGCTCACAGATACGCAGTATTTT.

V usage is TRBV19 and J usage is TRBJ1-5, with D tentatively TRBD1 (5 bases). CDR1 and CDR2 (germline): LNHDA, SQIVND (reference sequence). The CDR3 has 14 residues. V shed 8 bases and J shed 3 bases, with 14 bases lying between them. Here the CDR3 DNA reads TGTGCCAGTGATACAGGTTTCGACAATCAGCCCCAGCATTTT. Translation gives CASDTGFDNQPQHF. Based on the CDR3 plus reference TRBV19 and TRBJ1-5, the full variable domain is DGGITQSPKYLFRKEGQNVTLSCEQNLNHDAMYWYRQDPGQGLRLIYYSQIVNDFQKGDIAEGYSVSREKKESFPLTVTSAQKNPTAFYLCASDTGFDNQPQHFGDGTRLSIL.

This chain connects TRBV5-1 to TRBJ2-5, with 7 nucleotides matching TRBD1. Looked up from germline, CDR1 is SGHRS and CDR2 is YFSETQ. The CDR3 has 13 residues. V lost 7 bases, J lost 7 bases, and 10 bases stayed unmatched. The CDR3 reads CASQGTDFSTQYF. As DNA, the CDR3 is TGCGCCAGCCAAGGGACAGATTTTTCGACCCAGTACTTC.

Turning to this clone: One end of the junction does not line up with germline, which may come from a read error. The chain carries TRBV19 and TRBJ2-2, with a weak D call TRBD2 (6 bases). The length of the CDR3 is 13 residues. Germline values: CDR1 LNHDA, CDR2 SQIVND (reference sequence). CDR3 DNA: TGTGCCAGTAGTATAGGCGGAACCGGGGGGCTGTTTTTT. Amino acid sequence: CASSIGGTGGLFF.

The genes are TRBV30 and TRBJ1-3; no definite D call. The V gene's germline CDR1 is GTSNPN and CDR2 SVGIG (reference sequence). CDR3 length equals 14 residues. Trimming stripped 3 bases from V and 0 bases from J, with 9 bases between. This CDR3 is CAWRVPSSGNTIYF. The CDR3 DNA follows: TGTGCCTGGAGGGTGCCGAGCTCTGGAAACACCATATATTTT.

The V gene is TRBV2, the J gene TRBJ2-1; TRBD2 might be the D (6 bases). V was shortened by 6 bases and J by 9 bases, with 18 bases between the two germline ends. The CDR3 extends over 14 amino acids. Germline loops: CDR1 SNHLY, CDR2 FYNNEI. The CDR3: CASRGGAGVGEQFF. CDR3 in DNA: TGTGCCAGCAGGGGCGGGGCCGGTGTCGGTGAGCAGTTCTTC.

The chain is built from TRBV13 and TRBJ2-5; D uncertain. The CDR3 length is 15 residues. Germline V gene lookup returns CDR1 PRHDT and CDR2 FYEKMQ (reference sequence). V lost 1 base and J lost 2, with 11 bases in between. CDR3 in amino acids: CASSLAAGQQETQYF. The DNA of the CDR3 is TGTGCCAGCAGCTTAGCGGCAGGCCAGCAAGAGACCCAGTACTTC.

This clone occurred a few times. The chain recombines TRBV27 with TRBJ2-1; 9 nucleotides line up with TRBD1. Germline values: CDR1 MNHEY, CDR2 SMNVEV (reference sequence). V was pared by 1 base and J by 7 bases, with 11 bases of the junction left unmatched. This CDR3 has 17 residues. The CDR3 coding sequence is TGTGCCAGCAGTTTATTATTTGGACAGGGGCCTACGAATGAGCAGTTCTTC. Its translation: CASSLLFGQGPTNEQFF.

The DNA for the CDR3 is TGTGCCAGCTGCCAGGGGCGGAACATTCAGTACTTC. The encoded protein is CASCQGRNIQYF. The chain combines TRBV2 with TRBJ2-4; maybe TRBD1 (6 bases). Germline CDR1 is SNHLY and CDR2 is FYNNEI. CDR3 length: 12 residues. With 8 bases removed from V and 7 bases from J, the gap between germline ends came to 12 bases.

The chain employs TRBV18 and TRBJ1-1, with 8 bases lining up with TRBD1. Germline CDR1 KGHSH, CDR2 LQKENI. This CDR3 region has 14 residues. With V trimmed by 5 bases and J by 3 bases, 5 bases remained unmatched. CDR3 loop: CASSTRGRDTEAFF. As DNA, the CDR3 is TGTGCCAGCTCAACCAGGGGGCGCGACACTGAAGCTTTCTTT.

The CDR3 sequence is CASSVEGSANEKLFF. The CDR3 region has the DNA TGTGCCAGCAGCGTAGAGGGGTCGGCTAATGAAAAACTGTTTTTT. This chain uses TRBV9 with TRBJ1-4, with D tentatively TRBD1 (5 bases). Between the trimmed V and J ends, which lost 0 bases and 3 bases, there was a span of 9 bases. This CDR3 spans 15 amino acids. The V gene's germline CDR1 is SGDLS and CDR2 YYNGEE. Using reference TRBV9 and TRBJ1-4 for the parts outside the CDR3, the full variable domain is DSGVTQTPKHLITATGQRVTLRCSPRSGDLSVYWYQQSLDQGLQFLIQYYNGEERAKGNILERFSAQQFPDLHSELNLSSLELGDSALYFCASSVEGSANEKLFFGSGTQLSVL.

The chain joins TRBV5-4 to TRBJ1-5, with 8 bases aligning to TRBD1. CDR1 SGHNT and CDR2 YYREEE come from the germline V gene (reference sequence). The CDR3 is made up of 14 amino acids. The V gene end was trimmed by 4 bases and the J gene end by 4 bases; junction bases not matched to a gene: 4. The CDR3 DNA is TGTGCCAGCAGCATGGACAGGGAAAATCAGCCCCAGCATTTT. Translating gives CASSMDRENQPQHF.

The chain uses TRBV27 and TRBJ1-2, with TRBD1 matching 9 bases. Unmatched junction bases numbered 8, after V lost 3 bases and J lost 6 bases. This CDR3 has 15 residues. Germline V gives CDR1 MNHEY, CDR2 SMNVEV (reference sequence). CDR3 nucleotide sequence: TGTGCCAGCAGTTTGGAAGGAGGGACAGGGAATGGCTACACCTTC. Its protein is CASSLEGGTGNGYTF.

V is TRBV6-5 and J is TRBJ1-1; D is unresolved. CDR1 MNHEY and CDR2 SVGAGI come from the germline V gene. This CDR3 is 14 amino acids long. With 2 bases removed from V and 0 bases from J, the gap between germline ends came to 7 bases. CDR3 residues: CASSYTSLNTEAFF. CDR3 DNA: TGTGCCAGCAGTTACACTAGTCTGAACACTGAAGCTTTCTTT.

This chain joins TRBV5-4 and TRBJ2-3; 7 bases map to TRBD2. CDR1 SGHNT and CDR2 YYREEE come from the germline V gene (reference sequence). The junction had 5 bases not matched to a gene; V was cut back by 2 bases and J by 2 bases. The CDR3 has 15 amino acids. The CDR3 nucleotides read TGTGCCAGCAGCTTAGTCGGGGGGTCCACAGATACGCAGTATTTT. It yields the protein CASSLVGGSTDTQYF.

The chain carries TRBV7-6 and TRBJ2-2; 12 nucleotides agree with TRBD2. The CDR3 contains 18 residues. The ends lost 5 bases at V and 3 bases at J; junction bases unmatched: 10. Germline V gene sequence: CDR1 SGHVS, CDR2 FNYEAQ. CDR3 nucleotide sequence: TGTGCCAGCAGCCCCCGACTAGCGGGGGTTAGAGACACCGGGGAGCTGTTTTTT. This encodes CASSPRLAGVRDTGELFF.